This TCR beta chain was retrieved from a study of vaccination and CD4 T cells after COVID-19. Study-wide context: Blood was drawn a median around 70 days post second dose, range 14 to 241. Findings of the study overall: The median count of SARS-CoV-2-reactive clonotypes rose from around 21 to 38, not significantly. The great majority, 304 of 307 vaccine-specific clones, proved spike mono-reactive in convalescent patients.

The CDR3 has 15 residues. V lost 4 bases and J lost 9, with 19 bases in between. Treatment here: roughly 10-day PBMC culture with coronavirus spike peptide pools or control peptides (ViraFEST assay). Antigen-specific T cell expansion with peptide pools preceded TCR sequencing in the ViraFEST approach. As concerns this clonotype: Its antigen is unknown.

With the Oncomine TCR Beta short-read assay, DNA from cultured CD4+ T cells was sequenced. TCRdb re-called the PCR reads with MiXCR, one entry per CDR3 protein. The profile shows some 19,000 distinct CDR3 sequences, 62% of them singletons. Specimen: CD4+ T cells from blood, cultured in vitro, collected before SARS-CoV-2 vaccination. This chain joins TRBV23-1 and TRBJ2-1, with a tentative D call TRBD2 (5 bases). TRBV23-1 is marked as an open reading frame, function uncertain. The sequence was collected from a human donor who received a COVID-19 vaccine. This CDR3 is CASSPRGRSGGEQFF. The CDR3, as DNA: TGCGCCAGCAGTCCTCGAGGCAGATCCGGAGGTGAGCAGTTCTTC.